The present T cell receptor beta chain was sequenced within a study of T cell repertoires in cytomegalovirus infection. Study summary: It can be stated that public TCR beta signatures indicated CMV infection as well as a matching HLA type.

There are 16 residues in the CDR3. Germline-derived CDR1 and CDR2 are LGHNT and FRNRAP. V lost 5 bases, J lost 3 bases, and 8 bases stayed unmatched. TCRdb processed the reads anew with MiXCR; each CDR3 protein has one entry. The data show about half a million distinct CDR3 sequences, with under 45% seen just once and around 44% held by the top ten. Notes on this clonotype: Its cognate antigen is unknown.

This clonotype was obtained from a human donor in good health (CMV status not recorded). Some clones in this sample may be carry-over from other donors' samples. J is TRBJ2-3 and V is TRBV12-5; 10 bases agree with TRBD1. The source material was cultured PBMCs, sampled from culture after CMV antigen stimulation. CDR3 amino acids: CASGGADRGLTDTQYF. In nucleotides, the CDR3 is TGTGCTAGTGGTGGCGCTGACAGGGGGCTAACAGATACGCAGTATTTT. The whole variable domain, remainder taken from reference TRBV12-5 and TRBJ2-3, is DARVTQTPRHKVTEMGQEVTMRCQPILGHNTVFWYRQTMMQGLELLAYFRNRAPLDDSGMPKDRFSAEMPDATLATLKIQPSEPRDSAVYFCASGGADRGLTDTQYFGPGTRLTVL.